This T cell receptor beta chain is drawn from a study of T cell responses to AZD1222 COVID-19 vaccine. Per germline, CDR1 KGHSH and CDR2 LQKENI. The length of the CDR3 is 15 residues. The J segment lost 5 bases and the V segment lost 3 bases, leaving 10 bases of the junction unmatched. Libraries were prepared by immunoSEQ multiplex PCR; TCRdb keeps only in-frame clonotypes and omits some of them. The sample includes 95,000 to 150,000 clones, about 85% of them seen just once. Study conclusions and caveats: Only 5 to 7 AZD1222 recipients were seropositive at baseline. Repertoire samples came only from after the peak T cell response. Two AZD1222 administrations were followed by greater Spike-specific TCR breadth and depth.

Concerning this clone: The antigen remains undetermined.

J is TRBJ2-7 and V is TRBV18; 7 nucleotides agree with TRBD1. The clonotype comes from an adult in good health. The source material was peripheral blood, sampled on day 0 of AZD1222 vaccination. The CDR3 DNA reads TGTGCCAGCTCACCTAGACAGGGCGGTACCGACGAGCAGTACTTC. Protein product: CASSPRQGGTDEQYF.